Below are 7 T cell receptor beta chains sequenced from a single sample in a study of radiation and T cells in renal cell carcinoma. TCRdb keeps only in-frame clones here, not all; method: immunoSEQ multiplex PCR. The sample lists 100,000 to 150,000 clones; 81% were seen once. This sample's time point: blood 2 weeks post-SBRT. Documented treatment: 15 Gy SBRT to primary tumor, nephrectomy 4 weeks later. The sample was blood, taken from a patient whose treatment included radiotherapy and nephrectomy. These receptors were obtained from a man aged 45 to 65 with renal cell carcinoma.

In regard to this clone: This same CDR3 is encoded by further DNA sequences in the sample. The V call is TRBV7-9, the J call TRBJ1-5; tentative D call: TRBD1 (5 bases). The germline CDR1 and CDR2 sequences are SEHNR and FQNEAQ (reference sequence). This CDR3 region has 12 residues. Trimming shortened V by 5 bases and J by 6 bases, and 8 bases separated the two germline ends. CDR3 sequence (DNA): TGTGCCAGCAGCCTCGGGGGTCAGCCCCAGCATTTT. Translating it yields CASSLGGQPQHF.

The chain links TRBV28 to TRBJ1-4; 7 bases line up with TRBD1. The V gene's germline CDR1 is MDHEN and CDR2 SYDVKM. The CDR3 sequence is 15 residues long. The trim removed 5 bases at V and 3 bases at J, leaving 6 bases unmatched. This CDR3 is CASSGRDSSNEKLFF. The CDR3 DNA is TGTGCCAGCAGTGGCCGGGACAGCTCTAATGAAAAACTGTTTTTT.

The rearrangement joins TRBV29-1 to TRBJ1-4; D unclear. Germline values: CDR1 SQVTM, CDR2 ANQGSEA. The CDR3 has 12 residues. V was pared by 4 bases and J by 8 bases, with 11 bases between. This CDR3 is CSVAVGHEKLFF. CDR3 coding DNA: TGCAGCGTTGCAGTAGGCCACGAAAAACTGTTTTTT.

This rearrangement joins TRBV2 to TRBJ1-3; no firm D call. Germline V gene sequence: CDR1 SNHLY, CDR2 FYNNEI. The CDR3 loop spans 15 amino acids. V lost 3 bases to trimming and J lost 0 bases, with 9 bases between them. This CDR3 reads CASSDVGSSGNTIYF. The CDR3 nucleotides read TGTGCCAGCAGTGATGTTGGGTCCTCTGGAAACACCATATATTTT.

The chain links TRBV7-8 to TRBJ2-2; TRBD1 aligns across 7 bases. J was trimmed by 3 bases and V by 5 bases; bases with no gene match: 9. This CDR3 region has 16 residues. Germline CDR1 and CDR2: SGHVS and FQNEAQ. CDR3 bases: TGTGCCAGCAGCCCATTGGACAGGCCGTACACCGGGGAGCTGTTTTTT. Translation gives CASSPLDRPYTGELFF.

As to this clone: This same CDR3 is encoded by further DNA sequences in the sample. The CDR3 loop is CASSYSGSGNTIYF. As DNA, the CDR3 is TGTGCCAGCAGTTACTCTGGCTCTGGAAACACCATATATTTT. This rearrangement joins TRBV6-5 to TRBJ1-3; D is undetermined. The CDR3 has 14 amino acids. Germline V lookup: CDR1 MNHEY, CDR2 SVGAGI. V lost 0 bases, J lost 0 bases, and 3 bases lay in between.

The chain combines TRBV7-2 with TRBJ2-1; 10 nucleotides agree with TRBD1. The length of the CDR3 is 15 residues. J lost 9 bases, V lost 5 bases, and 10 bases had no gene match. Germline V gene lookup returns CDR1 SGHTA and CDR2 FQGNSA. The CDR3 reads CASSPRTGGDAEQFF. The CDR3 DNA reads as TGTGCCAGCAGCCCCAGGACAGGGGGTGACGCTGAGCAGTTCTTC. The whole variable domain, remainder taken from reference TRBV7-2 and TRBJ2-1, is GAGVSQSPSNKVTEKGKDVELRCDPISGHTALYWYRQSLGQGLEFLIYFQGNSAPDKSGLPSDRFSAERTGGSVSTLTIQRTQQEDSAVYLCASSPRTGGDAEQFFGPGTRLTVL.